The entry below describes one T cell receptor (beta chain). The antigen is undetermined. The source of the sample is a study of cytomegalovirus exposure and HLA in healthy donors. At the level of the study: One earlier analysis, a look at approximately 180 million T cells, found some 120 million unique TCR beta sequences.

Amplification used 60 Vbeta primers and 13 Jbeta primers. Original data processing: Per a later analysis, the number of unique TCR beta chains was approximately 80 million, of which about 11 million were shared. Measured with immunoSEQ multiplex PCR; TCRdb has only the in-frame clones, and not every one. V and J calls and clone size are given by that table; D and trimming were obtained from the DNA. The repertoire table contains 20,000 to 25,000 clones. Findings of the study overall: A few CMV-associated chains proved CMV antigen-specific in vitro. In an earlier analysis, about 87% or about 30%: the productive usage of most TCR beta V segments.

The V and J ends lost 4 bases and 5 bases, in that order; junction bases with no gene match: 8. Per the germline V gene, CDR1 is KGHSH and CDR2 is LQKENI. The CDR3 has 17 amino acids. The genes are TRBV18 and TRBJ2-1; 13 bases map to TRBD2. This TCR was sampled from a man aged 55 to 70 in good health and CMV-seropositive. Sequenced material: PBMCs. The CDR3 DNA reads TGTGCCAGCTCACGTAATACAGGGACTAGCGGGAACAATGAGCAGTTCTTC. This gives the protein CASSRNTGTSGNNEQFF.